The 4 T cell receptor beta chains in this list originate from one sample, sequenced in a study of Ad26.COV2.S vaccination and SARS-CoV-2 variants. Produced via immunoSEQ multiplex PCR; TCRdb's table is partial and in-frame only. Altogether approximately 420,000 clones are present, 88% being singletons, with the ten largest covering 3.5% to 4%. Specified treatment: roughly 20 received Ad26.COV2.S at low or high dose, single or two shots; a few received placebo; per-sample allocation not given. Day 63 after the first vaccine or placebo injection was the time point for sampling. Sequenced material: peripheral blood, taken in a trial of Ad26.COV2.S vaccine versus placebo. The receptors here all came from a person between 18 and 59 years old who received the Ad26.COV2.S COVID-19 vaccine or a placebo.

The J gene is TRBJ2-7, the V gene TRBV11-3, with 10 bases identical to TRBD1. The CDR3 covers 15 residues. Trimming took 5 bases from V and 5 from J; bases not matched to a gene: 9. CDR1 and CDR2 from the germline V gene are SGHNT and YENEEA. The CDR3 bases are TGTGCCAGCAGCCCCCAGGGACAGGGGCCCGACGAGCAGTACTTC. It encodes CASSPQGQGPDEQYF.

The chain combines TRBV5-1 with TRBJ2-3; D tentatively fits TRBD1 or TRBD2 (5 bases each). The germline V gene has CDR1 SGHRS and CDR2 YFSETQ. The CDR3 has 15 residues. The V gene lost 3 bases and the J gene lost 2 bases, with 13 bases spanning the gap. CDR3 loop: CASSSPQGATDTQYF. The DNA for the CDR3 is TGCGCCAGCAGCTCCCCCCAGGGAGCCACAGATACGCAGTATTTT.

Concerning this clone: The identical CDR3 is also encoded by other nucleotide sequences in the sample. This chain links TRBV6-2 or TRBV6-3 with TRBJ2-2; D possibly matches TRBD1 or TRBD2 (5 bases each). Trimming stripped 0 bases from V and 5 bases from J, with 7 bases between. Germline lookup yields CDR1 MNHEY and CDR2 SVGEGT. The length of the CDR3 is 14 residues. CDR3 sequence reads: CASSYSWGTGELFF. The CDR3 DNA follows: TGTGCCAGCAGTTACTCGTGGGGGACCGGGGAGCTGTTTTTT.

The V call is TRBV3-1 (or the pseudogene TRBV3-2), the J call TRBJ1-4, with a possible D match to TRBD1 (6 bases). The CDR3 sequence is 15 residues long. CDR1 and CDR2 (germline): LGHDT, YNNKEL (reference sequence). Trimming removed 1 base from V and 6 bases from J, with 12 bases in between. DNA for the CDR3: TGTGCCAGCAGCCAAGTGGGGGCAGGGGATGAAAAACTGTTTTTT. Its protein is CASSQVGAGDEKLFF.